Following are 31 T cell receptor beta chains from one sample sequenced in a study of CD8+CD57+ T cells in acquired aplastic anemia (dated by TCRdb to 2016 to 2019). Flow cytometry had shown CD8+CD57+ cell expansion in the patients selected for sequencing. The listed sequencing device is Illumina HiSeq 2000. Genomic DNA served as template for TCR beta VDJ combination and CDR3 sequence profiling. The public reads were reanalyzed by TCRdb: fastp trimming at Q25, MiXCR alignment, in-frame beta chains only. Rows are unified per CDR3 protein, each entry keeping the most common DNA and genes. The sample records about 120,000 distinct CDR3 sequences, under 60% of which are singletons. The top ten hold roughly 28% of the sample. Sequenced sample: sorted CD4+, CD8+, or CD8+CD57+ T cells (not recorded which) from PBMCs. Source of these receptors: a human donor with aplastic anemia.

This clonotype was detected many times. V is TRBV6-2 or TRBV6-3 and J is TRBJ1-5; D perhaps matches TRBD1 (6 bases). V was cut by 2 bases and J by 4 bases, with 12 bases left in between. Germline CDR1 reads MNHEY; CDR2 reads SVGEGT. This CDR3 is 15 amino acids long. CDR3 sequence: CASSYAGRGNQPQHF. CDR3 DNA: TGTGCCAGCAGTTACGCCGGCAGGGGTAATCAGCCCCAGCATTTT.

The gene calls are TRBV19 and TRBJ1-5, with D tentatively TRBD1 (5 bases). The V gene's germline CDR1 is LNHDA and CDR2 SQIVND (reference sequence). V was cut by 5 bases and J by 7 bases, with 15 bases left in between. The CDR3 is 14 amino acids. The CDR3 protein is CASSYRQERQPQHF. In DNA form, the CDR3 reads TGTGCCAGTAGTTACAGGCAAGAGAGACAGCCCCAGCATTTT.

The gene calls are TRBV20-1 and TRBJ1-5; D is ambiguous. The germline CDR1 and CDR2 sequences are DFQATT and SNEGSKA (reference sequence). CDR3 size: 15 residues. V was shortened by 3 bases and J by 2 bases, with 14 bases between the two germline ends. In DNA, the CDR3 is TGCAGTGCTAGTCTTTCGGGGTTGGGCAATCAGCCCCAGCATTTT. This sequence encodes CSASLSGLGNQPQHF.

This chain connects TRBV24-1 to TRBJ1-1; D gene unclear. The V end lost 2 bases, the J end lost 0 bases, and 3 bases lay between the germline ends. CDR1 is KGHDR and CDR2 is SFDVKD in the germline V gene. This CDR3 region has 13 residues. This chain's CDR3 is CATSDYMNTEAFF. DNA of the CDR3: TGTGCCACCAGTGATTACATGAACACTGAAGCTTTCTTT.

Turning to this clonotype: The CDR3 end shows no conserved phenylalanine or tryptophan, and so a read error is likely. The chain recombines TRBV2 with TRBJ1-5, with TRBD1 matching over 9 bases. This CDR3 comprises 13 residues. Germline CDR1 and CDR2: SNHLY and FYNNEI. V trimming: 6 bases; J trimming: 5 bases; junction bases outside the gene matches: 2. CDR3 DNA sequence: TGTGCCAGCAGGGGACAGGGTCATCAGCCCCAGCATCTT. This translates into CASRGQGHQPQHL.

This sequence joins TRBV7-6 and TRBJ2-5, with TRBD1 matching over 10 bases. The CDR3 is made up of 16 amino acids. Germline loops: CDR1 SGHVS, CDR2 FNYEAQ. The V and J ends lost 7 bases and 5 bases, in that order; junction bases with no gene match: 13. For the CDR3, the DNA is TGTGCCAGCACCGCGGATACGGGACAGGGGTTGGAGACCCAGTACTTC. Protein sequence: CASTADTGQGLETQYF.

The chain is built from TRBV20-1 and TRBJ1-1, with D possibly being TRBD1 (6 bases). CDR1 is DFQATT and CDR2 is SNEGSKA in the germline V gene (reference sequence). The CDR3 runs to 14 residues. Trimming removed 3 bases at V and 1 base at J, with 12 bases between. Here the CDR3 reads CSASLTGQNTEAFF. As DNA, the CDR3 is TGCAGTGCTAGTTTGACGGGACAGAACACTGAAGCTTTCTTT.

The rearrangement links TRBV15 to TRBJ2-1; no clear D gene. CDR1 is LNHNV, CDR2 YYDKDF, per germline (reference sequence). Trimming took off 1 base at V and 2 bases at J, with 9 bases between the two ends. The CDR3 extends over 15 amino acids. DNA for the CDR3: TGTGCCACCAGCAGAGCTAGAGAGGCCTACAATGAGCAGTTCTTC. It codes for CATSRAREAYNEQFF.

This clonotype was picked up one time. The rearrangement uses TRBV9 and TRBJ2-3, with D uncertain. Trimming left V 4 bases short and J 7 bases short, with 13 bases between. Per the germline V gene, CDR1 is SGDLS and CDR2 is YYNGEE. The CDR3 loop spans 13 amino acids. CDR3 amino acids: CASSQDAFYTQYF. For the CDR3, the DNA is TGTGCCAGCAGCCAAGATGCGTTTTATACGCAGTATTTT.

This chain links TRBV2 with TRBJ2-2; perhaps TRBD1 as D (6 bases). The CDR3 is made up of 15 amino acids. Germline assignment: CDR1 SNHLY and CDR2 FYNNEI. V lost 0 bases and J 6 bases, leaving 11 bases between the germline ends. This CDR3 reads CASSEASQGSGELFF. The CDR3 bases are TGTGCCAGCAGTGAAGCCTCACAGGGATCCGGGGAGCTGTTTTTT.

This chain joins TRBV10-3 and TRBJ2-3, with 10 bases that match TRBD1. The CDR3 is 15 residues long. Germline CDR1 ENHRY, CDR2 SYGVKD. Trimming cost V 7 bases and J 6 bases; bases outside gene matches: 10. CDR3 nucleotide sequence: TGTGCCATCACCGCCGGGACAGGGGTGCGTGATACGCAGTATTTT. It encodes CAITAGTGVRDTQYF.

In its sample, this clonotype was seen a few times. The CDR3, as DNA: TGTGCCAGCAGCCACGGACGGGGAATTCAGCCCCAGCATTTT. This codes for CASSHGRGIQPQHF. The chain recombines TRBV3-1 with TRBJ1-5; D gene uncertain. Trimming removed 3 bases from V and 6 bases from J, with 12 bases in between. The germline CDR1 and CDR2 sequences are LGHDT and YNNKEL (reference sequence). CDR3 length equals 14 residues.

On this clonotype itself: This is likely a read error, given that the CDR3 carries no conserved phenylalanine or tryptophan at its end. CDR3 sequence (DNA): TGCAGCGTTGAAGAGCCCCAGGGGGAGCTCGAAAACATTCAGTACCTC. It encodes CSVEEPQGELENIQYL. The V gene is TRBV29-1, the J gene TRBJ2-4; TRBD1 matches at 7 bases. Germline CDR1 and CDR2: SQVTM and ANQGSEA. V lost 0 bases, J lost 5 bases, and 10 bases stayed unmatched. The CDR3 covers 16 residues.

This clonotype was counted only a few times. The chain is built from TRBV15 and TRBJ1-5; weak D call: TRBD1 (5 bases). Per the germline V gene, CDR1 is LNHNV and CDR2 is YYDKDF (reference sequence). V dropped 3 bases and J dropped 3 bases, with 15 bases sitting between them. The CDR3 length is 16 residues. CDR3 in amino acids: CATSSPRAGPNQPQHF. The CDR3 nucleotides read TGTGCCACCAGCAGTCCCCGGGCAGGGCCCAATCAGCCCCAGCATTTT.

The V call is TRBV28, the J call TRBJ2-7, with TRBD1 matching 9 bases. Per germline, CDR1 MDHEN and CDR2 SYDVKM. The J segment lost 2 bases and the V segment lost 8 bases, leaving 4 bases of the junction unmatched. The CDR3 spans 13 residues. In nucleotides, the CDR3 is TGTGCCAGCGGACAGGGGTCAACCTACGAGCAGTACTTC. The encoded protein is CASGQGSTYEQYF.

In regard to this clonotype: The junction does not match germline at one end; this may be a read error. The V and J genes are TRBV11-3 and TRBJ1-2; D gene ambiguous. In germline, CDR1 is SGHNT, CDR2 YENEEA. The CDR3 spans 12 residues. This CDR3 reads CASSLDLATAYF. In nucleotides, the CDR3 is TGTGCCAGCAGCTTAGATTTGGCAACTGCGTACTTC.

The chain joins TRBV7-9 to TRBJ2-1, with D uncertain. This CDR3 spans 12 amino acids. Germline CDR1 reads SEHNR; CDR2 reads FQNEAQ (reference sequence). Trimming removed 7 bases at V and 5 bases at J, with 9 bases between. The CDR3: CASTPSHNEQFF. The CDR3 bases are TGTGCCAGCACACCCAGCCACAATGAGCAGTTCTTC. Full variable domain (rest looked up from reference TRBV7-9 and TRBJ2-1): DTGVSQNPRHKITKRGQNVTFRCDPISEHNRLYWYRQTLGQGPEFLTYFQNEAQLEKSRLLSDRFSAERPKGSFSTLEIQRTEQGDSAMYLCASTPSHNEQFFGPGTRLTVL.

The CDR3 spells CAISEAGTGNQPQHF. The DNA for the CDR3 is TGTGCCATCAGTGAGGCAGGGACAGGCAATCAGCCCCAGCATTTT. This sequence joins TRBV10-3 and TRBJ1-5; 7 positions match TRBD1. The trim removed 2 bases at V and 2 bases at J, leaving 3 bases unmatched. This CDR3 comprises 15 residues. CDR1 and CDR2 from the germline V gene are ENHRY and SYGVKD.

This clonotype was detected ten times or more. This rearrangement joins TRBV6-1 to TRBJ1-2; no clear D. The V end was cut by 10 bases, the J end by 6 bases, with 12 bases between. Germline V gives CDR1 MNHNS, CDR2 SASEGT. The CDR3 extends over 11 amino acids. In DNA, the CDR3 is TGTGCCACCCGAAGGGCGGATGGCTACACCTTC. Translating gives CATRRADGYTF.

This clonotype was seen just once. A much larger clone sits a single nucleotide away, making a read error possible. The V call is TRBV6-1, the J call TRBJ1-4; no clear D. The CDR3 is made up of 13 amino acids. Germline V gives CDR1 MNHNS, CDR2 SASEGT. The CDR3 loop reads CASSHATNERLFF. CDR3 coding DNA: TGTGCCAGCAGTCATGCAACTAATGAAAGACTGTTTTTT.

As regards this clonotype: An end of the junction does not agree with germline; a read error may underlie this. This chain connects TRBV7-8 to TRBJ1-5, with 7 bases fitting TRBD1. Germline V lookup: CDR1 SGHVS, CDR2 FQNEAQ. The CDR3 contains 15 residues. CDR3 amino acids: CANSLRGGNNQPRHF. The CDR3 bases are TGTGCCAACAGCTTGAGAGGGGGCAACAATCAGCCCCGGCATTTT.

The CDR3, as DNA: TGTGCCAGCAGCTTGCCAGGTCAGCCCCAGCATTTT. This sequence encodes CASSLPGQPQHF. The chain combines TRBV7-8 with TRBJ1-5; no definite D call. Germline V lookup: CDR1 SGHVS, CDR2 FQNEAQ. Between the trimmed V and J ends, which lost 3 bases and 6 bases, there was a span of 6 bases. The CDR3 has 12 residues.

The CDR3 DNA is TGCAGCGTTTCGGAGGGCACAGATACGCAGTATTTT. Translation gives CSVSEGTDTQYF. The chain recombines TRBV29-1 with TRBJ2-3; D perhaps matches TRBD2 (5 bases). Germline assignment: CDR1 SQVTM and CDR2 ANQGSEA. V lost 5 bases and J 1 base, leaving 7 bases between the germline ends. CDR3 size: 12 residues.

The V and J genes are TRBV7-8 and TRBJ2-5, with a possible D match to TRBD2 (6 bases). V lost 6 bases to trimming and J lost 4 bases, with 21 bases between them. CDR3 size: 16 residues. Germline V gives CDR1 SGHVS, CDR2 FQNEAQ. The DNA of the CDR3 is TGTGCCAGCAGTTTCAGTCCCGGGAGTATGAGAGAGACCCAGTACTTC. Translation gives CASSFSPGSMRETQYF.

The V call is TRBV20-1, the J call TRBJ2-5; 10 bases align to TRBD1. Trimming cost V 6 bases and J 7 bases; bases outside gene matches: 8. This CDR3 has 13 residues. Germline CDR1 reads DFQATT; CDR2 reads SNEGSKA (reference sequence). The CDR3 bases are TGCAGTGCCCCGGGACAGGGGTTGGGGACCCAGTACTTC. Its protein is CSAPGQGLGTQYF.

As to this clonotype: This likely comes from a read error, as the CDR3 has no conserved phenylalanine or tryptophan at its end. This sequence joins TRBV6-1 and TRBJ2-7; no firm D call. CDR1 is MNHNS and CDR2 is SASEGT in the germline V gene. Deletions cut 4 bases from V and 6 bases from J, with 10 bases between. This CDR3 region has 12 residues. DNA for the CDR3: TGTGCCAGCAGTGGTCTAGTCGGCGAGCAGTACATC. It encodes CASSGLVGEQYI.

CDR3 DNA sequence: TGCAGTGTGGCGAGCGGGGGGATCAATGAGCAGTTCTTC. Encoded protein: CSVASGGINEQFF. The chain links TRBV20-1 to TRBJ2-1, with 9 bases that match TRBD2. There are 13 residues in the CDR3. The germline V gene encodes CDR1 DFQATT and CDR2 SNEGSKA (reference sequence). V gave up 7 bases and J gave up 6 bases; unmatched junction bases: 7.

The CDR3 nucleotides read TGTGCCACCCAGTCCGGGGGACCCACAGATACGCAGTATTTT. It encodes CATQSGGPTDTQYF. This sequence joins TRBV2 and TRBJ2-3, with a possible D match to TRBD2 (6 bases). Germline V CDR1 and CDR2: SNHLY, FYNNEI. V lost 10 bases and J lost 2, with 16 bases in between. This CDR3 is 14 amino acids long.

The chain carries TRBV20-1 and TRBJ2-1; D may be TRBD2 (6 bases). Germline CDR1 and CDR2: DFQATT and SNEGSKA (reference sequence). V shed 5 bases and J shed 2 bases, with 16 bases lying between them. CDR3 length equals 15 residues. Written as DNA, the CDR3 is TGCAGTGCTCTTGCCCCTAGCGCTACCTACAATGAGCAGTTCTTC. Protein: CSALAPSATYNEQFF.

The chain has TRBV19 and TRBJ2-3, with D perhaps being TRBD1 or TRBD2 (5 bases each). Germline assignment: CDR1 LNHDA and CDR2 SQIVND (reference sequence). The CDR3 length is 14 residues. Trimming cost V 7 bases and J 6 bases, with 17 bases left between them. CDR3 residues: CASKKEGLSDTQYF. CDR3 in DNA: TGTGCCAGTAAAAAAGAGGGGCTGTCGGATACGCAGTATTTT.

The V gene is TRBV19, the J gene TRBJ1-2; D possibly corresponds to TRBD1 (5 bases). The ends were cut back, 3 bases at V and 8 bases at J, with 13 bases in the middle. Germline CDR1 and CDR2: LNHDA and SQIVND (reference sequence). The CDR3 is 13 residues long. CDR3 sequence (DNA): TGTGCCAGTAGTATGTTAGGGGTGGAGGGCTACACCTTC. Its translation: CASSMLGVEGYTF.